This TCR beta chain was identified in a study of blood T cell repertoires in COVID-19. Across the study: Italy, Spain and the United States were the sources of the convalescent and acute COVID-19 samples. T cells, B-cell-depleted T cells, or PBMCs supplied cDNA or gDNA.

CDR3 length: 12 residues. V was clipped by 4 bases and J by 6 bases; unmatched bases: 4. Looked up from germline, CDR1 is SGDLS and CDR2 is YYNGEE. Assay: immunoSEQ multiplex PCR; the TCRdb copy retains only in-frame clones and omits some. Of some 290,000 clones listed, about 90% were seen once; the top ten hold almost 9.5%. The V call is TRBV9, the J call TRBJ2-7; 7 nucleotides align to TRBD2. The TCR originated in a woman between 25 and 40 years old who had recovered from COVID-19. The sample consisted of PBMCs or T cells enriched from blood (not recorded which). CDR3 DNA sequence: TGTGCCAGCAGCCACTCTAGCGGCGAGCAGTACTTC. It specifies CASSHSSGEQYF.